These T cell receptor beta chains were read from a single sample in a study of blood T cell repertoires in COVID-19. TCRdb keeps only in-frame clones here, not all; method: immunoSEQ multiplex PCR. The repertoire holds roughly 220,000 clones, with 86% as singletons. Material for sequencing was peripheral blood. Source of these receptors: a man aged 25 to 40 who had recovered from COVID-19. Each CDR3 is given with its conserved first and last residue. A D gene is named only where the DNA matches it firmly. Only some rows state a clone size, as once, few, many or a class for expanded clones.

TRBD1,TRBV6-4,TRBJ1-2,-,TGTGCCAGCACCGCTGGGGCAGGGGGCGCCCATGGCTACACCTTC,CASTAGAGGAHGYTF
-,TRBV10-1,TRBJ2-7,-,TGCGCCAGCAGTGACGCAGGGGCCACTACCTACGAGCAGTACTTC,CASSDAGATTYEQYF
TRBD1,TRBV6-1,TRBJ1-1,-,TGTGCCAGCAGTGATACAGGGGACACTGAAGCTTTCTTT,CASSDTGDTEAFF
TRBD2,TRBV6-1,TRBJ2-5,-,TGTGCCAGCAGTGATCCGGGACTAGCGGGGGGGCGGGAGACCCAGTACTTC,CASSDPGLAGGRETQYF
-,TRBV6-4,TRBJ2-2,-,TGTGCCAGCAGTGAGTTAGCGCTCGGGGAGCTGTTTTTT,CASSELALGELFF
TRBD2,TRBV4-3,TRBJ2-3,-,TGCGCCAGCAGCCGACTAGCGGGGAGCACAGATACGCAGTATTTT,CASSRLAGSTDTQYF
TRBD2,TRBV19,TRBJ2-3,-,TGTGCCAGTAGTATAAGCAGCGGGGGGACCACTAGCACAGATACGCAGTATTTT,CASSISSGGTTSTDTQYF
-,TRBV5-1,TRBJ1-2,-,TGCGCCAGCAGCTCGGAGGGCCTCGGCTATGGCTACACCTTC,CASSSEGLGYGYTF
-,TRBV9,TRBJ1-6,few,TGTGCCAGCAGCGTAGACTACCCAGGGGTTAATTCACCCCTCCACTTT,CASSVDYPGVNSPLHF
-,TRBV19,TRBJ1-2,-,TGTGCCAGTAATTTCGCCGGTAACTATGGCTACACCTTC,CASNFAGNYGYTF
TRBD2,TRBV7-6,TRBJ2-5,few,TGTGCCAGCAGCTTAATGAGCGGGAGCTCGCGGGAGACCCAGTACTTC,CASSLMSGSSRETQYF
TRBD2,TRBV5-4,TRBJ2-3,-,TGTGCCAGCAGCGCGGGACTAGACACTAGCACAGATACGCAGTATTTT,CASSAGLDTSTDTQYF
-,TRBV19,TRBJ1-3,-,TGTGCCAGTAGTAGTACAGGCGACTCTGGAAACACCATATATTTT,CASSSTGDSGNTIYF
TRBD1,TRBV3-1/TRBV3-2,TRBJ1-2,-,TGTGCCAGCAGCCAGTACAGGGGGAACTATGGCTACACCTTC,CASSQYRGNYGYTF
-,TRBV3-1/TRBV3-2,TRBJ1-4,once,TGTGCCAGCAGCCCGGGGTCGCGGGAAAAACTGTTTTTT,CASSPGSREKLFF
-,TRBV6-5,TRBJ2-2,once,TGTGCCAGCAGTTACCCTACTTCAGGGGAGCTGTTTTTT,CASSYPTSGELFF
TRBD2,TRBV7-2,TRBJ2-7,-,TGTGCCAGCAGCGCCGGGGGGGCCGGCGAGCAGTACTTC,CASSAGGAGEQYF
TRBD1,TRBV2,TRBJ2-7,once,TGTGCCAGCGGCCCCGGGACAGGGATCTACGAGCAGTACTTC,CASGPGTGIYEQYF
-,TRBV10-3,TRBJ1-3,-,TGTGCCATCGGGCCAACTTTGGGAAACACCATATATTTT,CAIGPTLGNTIYF
TRBD1,TRBV4-2,TRBJ2-7,-,TGTGCCAGCAGCCAGCACCGGGACAGGGACTACGAGCAGTACTTC,CASSQHRDRDYEQYF
TRBD1,TRBV24-1,TRBJ1-2,-,TGTGCCACCAGTGATTCTACCGGGACAGGGGACGGCTACACCTTC,CATSDSTGTGDGYTF
TRBD2,TRBV13,TRBJ2-3,-,TGTGCCAGCAGCTTAGCTAGCGGGGGGGCCGGGGCAGATACGCAGTATTTT,CASSLASGGAGADTQYF
TRBD1,TRBV6-2/TRBV6-3,TRBJ1-5,-,TGTGCCAGCAGTTACCACGGGACAGGGAGGCGAGAGGGCAATCAGCCCCAGCATTTT,CASSYHGTGRREGNQPQHF
-,TRBV5-5,TRBJ2-7,few,TGTGCCAGCAGCAGCTCGGAGGGGCCCTACGAGCAGTACTTC,CASSSSEGPYEQYF
TRBD1,TRBV9,TRBJ1-1,many,TGTGCCAGCAGCGTTACCGGGACAGGGTACACTGAAGCTTTCTTT,CASSVTGTGYTEAFF
TRBD1,TRBV3-1/TRBV3-2,TRBJ2-1,-,TGTGCCAGCAGCCAAATCACAGGGGGTTACAATGAGCAGTTCTTC,CASSQITGGYNEQFF
TRBD2,TRBV10-3,TRBJ2-5,-,TGTGCCATCAGTGAGTCTGGGCTAGCGGGACGAGAGACCCAGTACTTC,CAISESGLAGRETQYF
-,TRBV6-5,TRBJ1-2,few,TGTGCCAGCCGGGAGGGTGTTAGTGGCTACACCTTC,CASREGVSGYTF
-,TRBV6-2/TRBV6-3,TRBJ2-2,-,TGTGCCAGCAGTTACCAGATCCTCACCGGGGAGCTGTTTTTT,CASSYQILTGELFF
TRBD1,TRBV6-5,TRBJ2-7,-,TGTGCCAGCAGTCTAAGGACAGGTCTAGACTACGAGCAGTACTTC,CASSLRTGLDYEQYF
TRBD1,TRBV10-3,TRBJ2-3,-,TGTGCCATCAGTGCTGACAGGGGTGAGGCTGGGAGCACAGATACGCAGTATTTT,CAISADRGEAGSTDTQYF
-,TRBV10-3,TRBJ1-5,-,TGTGCCATCAGTGAGGGGGCAGGTCGAGATCAGCCCCAGCATTTT,CAISEGAGRDQPQHF
-,TRBV7-2,TRBJ2-1,-,TGTGCCAGCAGCCTACAGGGTAACCGATACAATGAGCAGTTCTTC,CASSLQGNRYNEQFF
-,TRBV7-9,TRBJ1-4,-,TGTGCCAGCAGGATAGGGGGTCGGGATGAAAAACTGTTTTTT,CASRIGGRDEKLFF
TRBD1,TRBV19,TRBJ2-1,-,TGTGCCAGTAGTTCACAGGGGGCAGGGAGCAATGAGCAGTTCTTC,CASSSQGAGSNEQFF
TRBD2,TRBV9,TRBJ2-6,-,TGTGCCAGCAGCGTAGACCCCTGGCACGGGGGGGTCGGGGCCAACGTCCTGACTTTC,CASSVDPWHGGVGANVLTF
TRBD2,TRBV5-1,TRBJ2-5,-,TGCGCCAGCAGCTTGGTGGCTAGCGGGAATATCTTAGCCCAGTACTTC,CASSLVASGNILAQYF
-,TRBV6-5,TRBJ1-5,-,TGTGCCAGCAGCAGGGTTGGTCATCAGCCCCAGCATTTT,CASSRVGHQPQHF
-,TRBV5-6,TRBJ1-2,-,TGTGCCAGCAGCTTGATAAGGGGCGCGGACTATGGCTACACCTTC,CASSLIRGADYGYTF
TRBD1,TRBV6-2/TRBV6-3,TRBJ1-2,-,TGTGCCAGCAGCCTGATCGCACAGGGGAGTCATGGCTACACCTTC,CASSLIAQGSHGYTF
TRBD2,TRBV9,TRBJ2-3,-,TGTGCCAGCAGCGTAGCCGGGGGACTAGCGGGTACAGATACGCAGTATTTT,CASSVAGGLAGTDTQYF
TRBD1,TRBV6-5,TRBJ2-4,-,TGTGCCAGCAGTTACGGACAGGAGGCGGGCATTCAGTACTTC,CASSYGQEAGIQYF
-,TRBV25-1,TRBJ1-1,-,TGTGCCAGCAGCCGGGGTTTAGAAGCTTTCTTT,CASSRGLEAFF
TRBD1,TRBV19,TRBJ2-5,-,TGTGCCAGTAGTCCCCGGACAGGGACTCAAGAGACCCAGTACTTC,CASSPRTGTQETQYF
TRBD2,TRBV18,TRBJ2-1,-,TGTGCCAGCTCACCCGGACTAGCGGTAAACAATGAGCAGTTCTTC,CASSPGLAVNNEQFF
-,TRBV14,TRBJ2-2,-,TGTGCCAGCAGCCAAGATCTCGGGGACACCGGGGAGCTGTTTTTT,CASSQDLGDTGELFF
TRBD1,TRBV6-4,TRBJ1-6,-,TGTGCCAGCAGTGACTCGAACCGGGCAGGGGGCCGGCCACCCCTCCACTTT,CASSDSNRAGGRPPLHF
-,TRBV5-1,TRBJ1-1,-,TGCGCCAGCAGCTTTTGGGGGCGGGACACTGAAGCTTTCTTT,CASSFWGRDTEAFF
-,TRBV6-5,TRBJ1-1,-,TGTGCCAGCGGCCGGGGGGTAAACACTGAAGCTTTCTTT,CASGRGVNTEAFF
TRBD1,TRBV9,TRBJ1-2,-,TGTGCCAGCGCCGGGACAGGGGGCTTTGGCTACACCTTC,CASAGTGGFGYTF
TRBD1,TRBV5-1,TRBJ2-7,-,TGCGCCAGCAGCTTGGGGACAGGCTACGAGCAGTACTTC,CASSLGTGYEQYF
TRBD1,TRBV10-1,TRBJ2-7,once,TGCGCCAGCAGTAAAGGACAGGGGGAGTGGTACGAGCAGTACTTC,CASSKGQGEWYEQYF
-,TRBV5-1,TRBJ2-5,-,TGCGCCAGCAGGGCCCCCAGGGAAGAGACCCAGTACTTC,CASRAPREETQYF
-,TRBV27,TRBJ1-2,-,TGTGCCAGCAGTTTAAGCAGGACAGAGTATGGCTACACCTTC,CASSLSRTEYGYTF
TRBD1,TRBV19,TRBJ1-1,-,TGTGCCAGTAGTATAGGGTTTGGGACAGGGGGCAAAGCTTTCTTT,CASSIGFGTGGKAFF
-,TRBV6-5,TRBJ1-1,once,TGTGCCAGCAACCGCGGAGGAGGGGACACTGAAGCTTTCTTT,CASNRGGGDTEAFF
TRBD2,TRBV18,TRBJ2-1,-,TGTGCCAGCTCACCACCGAATTTTCCTAGCGGGGGCAATGAGCAGTTCTTC,CASSPPNFPSGGNEQFF